The 7 T cell receptor beta chains given below trace back to one sample, sequenced in a study of a mutant IDH1 vaccine in newly diagnosed glioma. The time point was: week 35, safety follow-up. Vaccination used 300 ug of mutant IDH1 20-mer peptide per dose, with topical imiquimod. The protocol was immunoSEQ multiplex PCR, while the TCRdb copy is restricted to in-frame clones and leaves out a portion. The table includes fewer than 45,000 clones, 75% to 90% detected once. No antigen has been identified for these receptors. The specimen was PBMCs, collected from a glioma patient whose treatment included an IDH1 peptide vaccine. The receptor source for this set is a man aged 35 to 55 with glioma.

This rearrangement joins TRBV5-6 to TRBJ1-1; 9 bases fit TRBD1. The CDR3 totals 15 residues. The V gene's germline CDR1 is SGHDT and CDR2 YYEEEE. The V and J ends lost 3 bases and 5 bases, in that order; junction bases with no gene match: 8. CDR3 residues: CASSSNRGRGTEAFF. The CDR3 DNA is TGTGCCAGCAGCTCCAACAGGGGGCGCGGGACTGAAGCTTTCTTT.

The J gene is TRBJ2-2, the V gene TRBV2; D unresolved. Germline loops: CDR1 SNHLY, CDR2 FYNNEI. Trimming removed 6 bases at V and 6 bases at J, with 11 bases between. The CDR3 is 13 residues long. As DNA, the CDR3 is TGTGCCAGCAGAGAGACCACTGCCGGGGAGCTGTTTTTT. Amino acids: CASRETTAGELFF.

This clone has a single count. V is TRBV15 and J is TRBJ1-4; D gene ambiguous. The CDR3 loop spans 16 amino acids. Trimming pared 0 bases from V and 13 bases from J, leaving 21 bases between. Germline V gene lookup returns CDR1 LNHNV and CDR2 YYDKDF (reference sequence). CDR3 region: CATSRDLGWSHGVLFF. The CDR3 region has the DNA TGTGCCACCAGCAGAGATCTGGGGTGGTCACACGGGGTACTGTTTTTT.

The chain carries TRBV19 and TRBJ2-7; weak D call: TRBD2 (7 bases). V was cut by 4 bases and J by 0 bases, with 13 bases left in between. The CDR3 has 15 residues. Germline CDR1 and CDR2: LNHDA and SQIVND (reference sequence). CDR3 coding DNA: TGTGCCAGTAGTAAGGGGGGGACGTTCTCCTACGAGCAGTACTTC. Amino acids: CASSKGGTFSYEQYF.

The chain carries TRBV28 and TRBJ1-4, with a possible D match to TRBD1 (5 bases). The CDR3 is 14 residues long. V was pared by 10 bases and J by 8 bases, with 20 bases between. CDR1 and CDR2 (germline): MDHEN, SYDVKM. CDR3 nucleotide sequence: TGTGCCACCAGAAACCAGGGAGGATGGGAAAAACTGTTTTTT. It yields the protein CATRNQGGWEKLFF.

The chain recombines TRBV6-5 with TRBJ1-2; unclear D gene. Trimming left V 6 bases short and J 2 bases short, with 16 bases between. This CDR3 has 15 amino acids. CDR1 and CDR2 (germline): MNHEY, SVGAGI. The CDR3 DNA reads TGTGCCAGCAGCTCCGGAGGAGTATCCAACTATGGCTACACCTTC. This codes for CASSSGGVSNYGYTF.

This clone was counted a few times. The chain couples TRBV4-3 to TRBJ2-7, with no clear D. This CDR3 comprises 16 residues. CDR1 and CDR2 (germline): LGHNA, YSLEER. Deletions cut 0 bases from V and 3 bases from J, with 15 bases between. Written as DNA, the CDR3 is TGCGCCAGCAGCCAAGATCACCGGAAATGGTTCTACGAGCAGTACTTC. Translated, it gives CASSQDHRKWFYEQYF.